Shown below are 26 T cell receptor beta chains from a single sample sequenced in a study of blood T cell repertoires in COVID-19 (dated by TCRdb to the early 2020s). Libraries were built with the immunoSEQ multiplex PCR assay. This is the immuneACCESS table as TCRdb keeps it, with only in-frame sequences that have V and J called. A part of the clones is gone; compared with another copy, unresolved V genes explain less than half, and the rest is unexplained. The sample table contains a few hundred thousand clones; only one count was recorded for 85% of them. Together, the top ten hold 6.6% of the sample. Sequencing was carried out using PBMCs or T cells enriched from blood (not recorded which). These receptor sequences come from a woman aged 45-59 years who had been exposed to COVID-19.

CDR3 sequence (DNA): TGTGCCATCAGTGATCGCGGGCCTGGGATCAACTATGGCTACACCTTC. This sequence encodes CAISDRGPGINYGYTF. The rearrangement joins TRBV10-3 to TRBJ1-2; no clear D gene. The germline V gene has CDR1 ENHRY and CDR2 SYGVKD. Trimming pared 3 bases from V and 2 bases from J, leaving 16 bases between. The CDR3 totals 16 residues.

The chain employs TRBV7-2 and TRBJ2-3, with 7 bases that match TRBD1. Looked up from germline, CDR1 is SGHTA and CDR2 is FQGNSA. The J segment lost 2 bases and the V segment lost 4 bases, leaving 3 bases of the junction unmatched. The CDR3 is made up of 14 amino acids. The CDR3 loop is CASSYTGDTDTQYF. The CDR3 DNA is TGTGCCAGCAGCTACACAGGGGACACAGATACGCAGTATTTT.

The gene calls are TRBV6-1 and TRBJ1-1, with no clear D. V was clipped by 2 bases and J by 4 bases, with 14 bases between them. The CDR3 extends over 15 amino acids. The V gene's germline CDR1 is MNHNS and CDR2 SASEGT. The DNA of the CDR3 is TGTGCCAGCAGTGAAAGTAAGTACGGGTCCACTGAAGCTTTCTTT. Translated: CASSESKYGSTEAFF.

A word on this clone: One junction end does not reproduce the germline sequence, and a read error may be involved. This chain uses TRBV3-1 (or the pseudogene TRBV3-2) with TRBJ1-1; 7 nucleotides agree with TRBD1. The CDR3 covers 18 residues. Germline CDR1 is LGHDT and CDR2 is YNNKEL (reference sequence). CDR3: CASSQDRRQGEANAEAFF. As DNA, the CDR3 is TGTGCCAGCAGCCAAGATCGTCGACAGGGTGAGGCGAACGCTGAAGCTTTCTTT.

The chain combines TRBV5-4 with TRBJ1-1; the D gene is possibly TRBD1 (6 bases). This CDR3 is built from 12 residues. From germline, CDR1 is SGHNT and CDR2 YYREEE (reference sequence). V lost 4 bases to trimming and J lost 7 bases, with 11 bases between them. The CDR3 here is CASSPEDSEAFF. CDR3 DNA sequence: TGTGCCAGCAGCCCGGAGGACAGTGAAGCTTTCTTT.

Remarks on this clone: Other DNA sequences of this sample code for an identical CDR3. The J gene is TRBJ1-3, the V gene TRBV28; 7 positions agree with TRBD1. V was clipped by 4 bases and J by 1 base; unmatched bases: 7. This CDR3 has 16 amino acids. From germline, CDR1 is MDHEN and CDR2 SYDVKM. In nucleotides, the CDR3 is TGTGCCAGCAGTTCGCCGGGACAGCCTTCTGGAAACACCATATATTTT. Its translation: CASSSPGQPSGNTIYF.

The chain is built from TRBV3-1 (or the pseudogene TRBV3-2) and TRBJ1-2, with D possibly being TRBD1 (5 bases). Trimming removed 2 bases from V and 8 bases from J, with 12 bases in between. Germline V gene data show CDR1 as LGHDT and CDR2 as YNNKEL (reference sequence). The length of the CDR3 is 13 residues. DNA of the CDR3: TGTGCCAGCAGCCAACCGGCAGGGAACGGCTACACCTTC. Translated: CASSQPAGNGYTF.

This chain joins TRBV6-5 and TRBJ2-7; 8 nucleotides match TRBD1. CDR1 and CDR2 from the germline V gene are MNHEY and SVGAGI. This CDR3 contains 13 residues. V trimming: 9 bases; J trimming: 4 bases; junction bases outside the gene matches: 8. CDR3: CASMWTGRYEQYF. The CDR3 region has the DNA TGTGCCAGTATGTGGACAGGGAGATACGAGCAGTACTTC.

The chain links TRBV6-5 to TRBJ1-1; a weak D match, TRBD1 (5 bases). The CDR3 totals 14 residues. The V end was cut by 5 bases, the J end by 1 base, with 11 bases between. Per the germline V gene, CDR1 is MNHEY and CDR2 is SVGAGI. CDR3 coding DNA: TGTGCCAGCAGTACCGGACATAAGAACACTGAAGCTTTCTTT. Its translation is CASSTGHKNTEAFF.

The rearrangement uses TRBV2 and TRBJ1-3; D is perhaps TRBD1 (5 bases). The CDR3 loop spans 14 amino acids. Between the trimmed V and J ends, which lost 4 bases and 0 bases, there was a span of 7 bases. Looked up from germline, CDR1 is SNHLY and CDR2 is FYNNEI. DNA of the CDR3: TGTGCCAGCAGTGCAGGGTACTCTGGAAACACCATATATTTT. Its protein product is CASSAGYSGNTIYF.

The rearrangement uses TRBV10-3 and TRBJ1-1; D gene unclear. The CDR3 totals 14 residues. V was shortened by 6 bases and J by 0 bases, with 11 bases between the two germline ends. Germline CDR1 is ENHRY and CDR2 is SYGVKD. CDR3 amino acids: CAIRGGGMNTEAFF. In DNA form, the CDR3 reads TGTGCCATCAGAGGAGGAGGGATGAACACTGAAGCTTTCTTT.

The rearrangement uses TRBV7-2 and TRBJ2-7; D not certain. Deletions cut 5 bases from V and 3 bases from J, with 17 bases between. The V gene's germline CDR1 is SGHTA and CDR2 FQGNSA. The CDR3 is 15 amino acids. The CDR3 region has the DNA TGTGCCAGCAGCCAGCCCGACATGAGCATCTACGAGCAGTACTTC. This gives the protein CASSQPDMSIYEQYF.

The CDR3 is CASSFGDRSSYEQYF. The CDR3 DNA reads TGTGCCAGCAGCTTCGGGGACAGGAGCTCCTACGAGCAGTACTTC. The rearrangement links TRBV5-6 to TRBJ2-7, with 8 positions matching TRBD1. This CDR3 contains 15 residues. V lost 2 bases and J lost 0; bases outside the gene matches: 4. Per the germline V gene, CDR1 is SGHDT and CDR2 is YYEEEE.

The DNA of the CDR3 is TGTGCCAGCAGCTTAGTAGTGAATGAGCAGTTCTTC. Protein product: CASSLVVNEQFF. The chain couples TRBV11-1 to TRBJ2-1; D not resolved. Between the trimmed V and J ends, which lost 1 base and 7 bases, there was a span of 5 bases. In germline, CDR1 is SGHAT, CDR2 FQDESV (reference sequence). This CDR3 is built from 12 residues.

This chain connects TRBV18 to TRBJ2-7, with 12 bases that match TRBD1. The junction had 11 bases not matched to a gene; V was cut back by 3 bases and J by 5 bases. The CDR3 covers 17 residues. Germline V gene data show CDR1 as KGHSH and CDR2 as LQKENI. The CDR3 region is CASSPPRLGQGANEQYF. The CDR3, as DNA: TGTGCCAGCTCACCTCCCCGGTTGGGACAGGGGGCCAACGAGCAGTACTTC. Full variable domain (outside the CDR3, taken from reference TRBV18 and TRBJ2-7): NAGVMQNPRHLVRRRGQEARLRCSPMKGHSHVYWYRQLPEEGLKFMVYLQKENIIDESGMPKERFSAEFPKEGPSILRIQQVVRGDSAAYFCASSPPRLGQGANEQYFGPGTRLTVT.

V gene TRBV3-1 (or the pseudogene TRBV3-2) combines with J gene TRBJ1-5; 7 positions match TRBD1. The CDR3 has 16 residues. Germline assignment: CDR1 LGHDT and CDR2 YNNKEL (reference sequence). V lost 4 bases and J lost 9; bases outside the gene matches: 15. CDR3 region: CASSRGDSPFGRPQHF. CDR3 DNA sequence: TGTGCCAGCAGCCGAGGGGACAGTCCCTTTGGTCGGCCCCAGCATTTT.

This clone has a handful of counts. The V call is TRBV18, the J call TRBJ1-3; no firm D call. The germline V gene encodes CDR1 KGHSH and CDR2 LQKENI. V dropped 3 bases and J dropped 2 bases, with 5 bases sitting between them. The CDR3 spans 13 residues. CDR3 coding DNA: TGTGCCAGCTCACCCACTGCTGGAAACACCATATATTTT. This codes for CASSPTAGNTIYF.

The chain couples TRBV12-3 or TRBV12-4 to TRBJ1-1; 10 bases are a match to TRBD1. The CDR3 covers 13 residues. V trimming: 6 bases; J trimming: 10 bases; junction bases outside the gene matches: 8. The chain's CDR3 is CASSSDRGRGAFF. For the CDR3, the DNA is TGTGCCAGCAGCTCTGACAGGGGGCGAGGAGCTTTCTTT.

The genes are TRBV10-3 and TRBJ1-1; TRBD1 might be the D (6 bases). Germline V gives CDR1 ENHRY, CDR2 SYGVKD. V was shortened by 7 bases and J by 4 bases, with 13 bases between the two germline ends. The CDR3 is made up of 13 amino acids. CDR3 sequence reads: CAITQTGTTEAFF. The DNA of the CDR3 is TGTGCCATCACCCAAACAGGGACCACTGAAGCTTTCTTT.

This rearrangement joins TRBV2 to TRBJ1-1; 7 bases match TRBD1. CDR3 length: 17 amino acids. Per the germline V gene, CDR1 is SNHLY and CDR2 is FYNNEI. Trimming removed 4 bases from V and 4 bases from J; junction bases left unmatched: 15. The CDR3 sequence: CASSGKRGGTGVTEAFF. The CDR3 region has the DNA TGTGCCAGCAGTGGAAAAAGAGGGGGCACGGGGGTCACTGAAGCTTTCTTT.

The chain uses TRBV14 and TRBJ1-1; 9 bases are a match to TRBD1. The germline V gene encodes CDR1 SGHDN and CDR2 FVKESK. V lost 4 bases to trimming and J lost 6 bases; unmatched junction nucleotides: 6. The CDR3 has 14 amino acids. The CDR3 DNA reads TGTGCCAGCAGCCTGTTACAGGGGGCGGCTGAAGCTTTCTTT. It yields the protein CASSLLQGAAEAFF.

This clone came up a few times. This sequence joins TRBV24-1 and TRBJ1-5; 10 positions agree with TRBD1. Germline CDR1 KGHDR, CDR2 SFDVKD. The CDR3 runs 16 residues. The V segment lost 4 bases and the J segment 6 bases; nucleotides outside the gene matches: 8. CDR3 nucleotide sequence: TGTGCCACCAGTGACGACAGGGGGCATGTAGGTCAGCCCCAGCATTTT. Its translation is CATSDDRGHVGQPQHF.

The chain is built from TRBV3-1 (or the pseudogene TRBV3-2) and TRBJ1-2, with 8 bases matching TRBD1. The CDR3 is made up of 18 amino acids. V gave up 5 bases and J gave up 4 bases; unmatched junction bases: 18. CDR1 is LGHDT, CDR2 YNNKEL, per germline (reference sequence). This CDR3 reads CASSLAGGFTISFYGYTF. CDR3 nucleotides: TGTGCCAGCAGCTTAGCAGGGGGCTTTACAATCTCCTTCTATGGCTACACCTTC.

V and J are TRBV27 and TRBJ1-6, with a tentative D call TRBD1 (6 bases). The CDR3 totals 14 residues. CDR1 MNHEY and CDR2 SMNVEV come from the germline V gene (reference sequence). Trimming shortened V by 8 bases and J by 1 base, and 9 bases separated the two germline ends. The CDR3 DNA follows: TGTGCCAGCTGGGGGCGTTCCTATAATTCACCCCTCCACTTT. It codes for CASWGRSYNSPLHF.

The chain links TRBV6-5 to TRBJ1-2; the match to TRBD1 covers 7 bases. V shed 4 bases, J shed 3 bases, and the junction held 11 bases outside the gene matches. The length of the CDR3 is 16 residues. Germline loops: CDR1 MNHEY, CDR2 SVGAGI. In DNA, the CDR3 is TGTGCCAGCAGTTCCCATCTACAGGGGAAAGACTATGGCTACACCTTC. Protein: CASSSHLQGKDYGYTF.

This clone has just a few counts. The rearrangement joins TRBV5-1 to TRBJ2-7; 8 bases fit TRBD1. V shed 8 bases, J shed 6 bases, and the junction held 13 bases outside the gene matches. CDR1 is SGHRS and CDR2 is YFSETQ in the germline V gene. This CDR3 has 14 residues. In DNA, the CDR3 is TGCGCCAGTGGTACCCGGGACAGGTCAGGCGAGCAGTACTTC. Translated, it gives CASGTRDRSGEQYF.